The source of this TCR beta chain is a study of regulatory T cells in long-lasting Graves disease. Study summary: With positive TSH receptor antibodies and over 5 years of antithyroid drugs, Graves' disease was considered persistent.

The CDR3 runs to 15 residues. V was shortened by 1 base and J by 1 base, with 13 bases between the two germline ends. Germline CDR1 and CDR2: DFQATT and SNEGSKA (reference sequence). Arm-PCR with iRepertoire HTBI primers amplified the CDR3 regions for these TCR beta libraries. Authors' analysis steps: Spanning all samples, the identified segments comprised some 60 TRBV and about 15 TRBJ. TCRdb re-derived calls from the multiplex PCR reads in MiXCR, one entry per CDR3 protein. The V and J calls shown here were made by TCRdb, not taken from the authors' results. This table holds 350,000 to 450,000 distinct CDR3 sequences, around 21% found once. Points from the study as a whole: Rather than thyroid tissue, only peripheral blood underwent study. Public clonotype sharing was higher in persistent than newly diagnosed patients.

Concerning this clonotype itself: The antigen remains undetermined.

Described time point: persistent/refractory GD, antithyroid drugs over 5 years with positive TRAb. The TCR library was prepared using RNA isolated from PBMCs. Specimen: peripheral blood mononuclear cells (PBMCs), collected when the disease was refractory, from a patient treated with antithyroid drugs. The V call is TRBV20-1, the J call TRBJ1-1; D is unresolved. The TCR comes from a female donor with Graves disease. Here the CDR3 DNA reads TGCAGTGCTAGAGGCCTCCGAGGTACGAACACTGAAGCTTTCTTT. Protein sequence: CSARGLRGTNTEAFF.